Sequencing of this T cell receptor beta chain was carried out in a study of CD8 T cells in ankylosing spondylitis. Study-level results: Previously reported in reactive arthritis synovial fluid and blood were some of the motif variants. In ankylosing spondylitis patients, matched synovial fluid reportedly showed significant enrichment of disease-linked clones. In ankylosing spondylitis blood, a motif of roughly 8 highly homologous TCR beta variants appeared characteristic.

MiXCR, applied by TCRdb to the 5' RACE reads, yields one record per CDR3 protein. This sample has 300,000 to 350,000 distinct CDR3 sequences, with roughly 20% found just once. Germline CDR1 reads DFQATT; CDR2 reads SNEGSKA (reference sequence). This CDR3 contains 10 residues. There are a few counts of this clonotype. Its antigen remains unidentified. At one end the junction does not follow the germline gene, possibly because of a read error. Material for sequencing was blood, either unsorted or a sorted T cell fraction (not recorded which). This sequence joins TRBV20-1 and TRBJ2-7; TRBD1 matches at 10 bases. The TCR sequence derives from a female donor with ankylosing spondylitis or in good health (not recorded which). In nucleotides, the CDR3 is TGCAGTGCTATCGGGACAGGGGTCCTCTTC. This encodes CSAIGTGVLF.